Reported below is one T cell receptor beta chain. Its specificity is unknown. This record belongs to a study of primary melanoma T cells and metastatic recurrence. Findings and caveats of the study: Tumor T-cell fraction reportedly predicted progression-free survival independently.

Clones were sequenced by immunoSEQ multiplex PCR, and TCRdb holds only the in-frame ones, with some missing. Of approximately 300 clones in the sample, 64% are singletons; the top ten hold 9.5% to 10%. The V and J ends lost 6 bases and 11 bases, in that order; junction bases with no gene match: 6. CDR1 is MDHEN, CDR2 SYDVKM, per germline. This CDR3 is built from 12 residues. The sequence was collected from a human donor with melanoma. Material for sequencing was melanoma tumor tissue. The chain uses TRBV28 and TRBJ1-1; the match to TRBD1 covers 10 bases. The CDR3 bases are TGTGCCAGCAGGCACGACAGGGGGCGGGCTTTCTTT. It translates to CASRHDRGRAFF.